This T cell receptor beta chain derives from a study of T cells in Graves' hyperthyroidism and ophthalmopathy. Study-level results: By a 13 V-J model, ophthalmopathy was set apart from stable hyperthyroidism.

Between the trimmed V and J ends, which lost 1 base and 6 bases, there was a span of 7 bases. The CDR3 covers 12 residues. The germline V gene encodes CDR1 KGHSH and CDR2 LQKENI. TCR beta CDR3 region amplification was performed from RNA transcripts. HTBI primers drove first-round RT-PCR of the TCR CDR3. TCRdb ran MiXCR on the multiplex PCR reads and lists one entry per CDR3 protein. The sample lists hundreds of thousands of distinct CDR3 sequences, 15% to 19% occurring once. About this clonotype itself: Its antigen is as yet unknown.

The sequenced sample was blood. This rearrangement joins TRBV18 to TRBJ2-7; D gene unclear. This TCR came from a woman younger than 35 with Graves' hyperthyroidism. The CDR3 reads CASSPRLGEQYF. The CDR3, as DNA: TGTGCCAGCTCACCACGGTTGGGCGAGCAGTACTTC.